This T cell receptor beta chain originates from a study of siplizumab effects on memory and regulatory T cells. CDR3 length: 17 residues. Losses at the gene ends were 3 bases for V and 2 bases for J; bases not matched to a gene: 9. Germline CDR1 and CDR2: MGHRA and YSYEKL. Per sample, approximately 10^5 TCR templates underwent assay. Assay used: immunoSEQ multiplex PCR; TCRdb lists only in-frame clones, some missing. The repertoire consists of roughly 100,000 clones, with about 94% occurring once and the leading ten covering 0.55% to 0.8%. The chain recombines TRBV4-1 with TRBJ1-5; 8 positions match TRBD1. Sequenced: Tregs sorted from blood. The sequence came from a human donor in good health. CDR3 bases: TGCGCCAGCAGCCACTCCTACGGGGGACAGGGCAATCAGCCCCAGCATTTT. Its translation: CASSHSYGGQGNQPQHF.